The rows below give T cell receptor beta chains drawn from one sample of a study of breast tumors, draining lymph nodes, adjacent tissues. TCRdb re-called the multiplex PCR reads with MiXCR, one entry per CDR3 protein. The table shows some 110,000 distinct CDR3 sequences, with under 40% occurring only once. Sequenced: axillary lymph node tissue. Receptors were obtained from a female donor with breast cancer. Some clones in this sample may be carry-over from other donors' samples. Each CDR3 is given with its conserved first and last residue. D genes are given only for firm matches. The size entry is marked missing in some rows and otherwise reads once, few, many or a size class.

D,V,size,J,DNA,CDR3
TRBD1,TRBV29-1,many,TRBJ2-3,TGCAGCACCCGGGCAGGGGGCTCCACAGATACGCAGTATTTT,CSTRAGGSTDTQYF
TRBD1,TRBV6-1,many,TRBJ1-6,TGTGCCAGCAGTACAGGGGGCTCACTCAATTCACCCCTCCACTTT,CASSTGGSLNSPLHF
TRBD1,TRBV11-2,many,TRBJ1-3,TGTGCCAGCAGCGCCCGGACAGGGGACACTGGAAACACCATATATTTT,CASSARTGDTGNTIYF
.,TRBV9,many,TRBJ2-7,TGTGCCAGCAGCCCGAGCTCCTACGAGCAGTACTTC,CASSPSSYEQYF
TRBD1,TRBV6-1,.,TRBJ1-1,TGTGCCAGCAGCTGGGGACAGAGCACTGAAGCTTTCTTT,CASSWGQSTEAFF
TRBD2,TRBV7-9,.,TRBJ2-2,TGTGCCAGCAGCTTAGTCAGAACCGGGACTAGCGGGAGGCGTACCGGGGAGCTGTTTTTT,CASSLVRTGTSGRRTGELFF
.,TRBV4-1,.,TRBJ2-1,TGCGCCAGCAGCCCAAAAGCGGGTGAGGGTTCCTACAATGAGCAGTTCTTC,CASSPKAGEGSYNEQFF
.,TRBV5-4,.,TRBJ2-7,TGTGCCAGCAGCGCTCGGGACACCCCCTACGAGCAGTACTTC,CASSARDTPYEQYF
.,TRBV19,many,TRBJ1-5,TGTGCCAGTACCGCGGGGCGGCATCAGCCCCAGCATTTT,CASTAGRHQPQHF
TRBD2,TRBV6-4,many,TRBJ2-4,TGTGCCAGCAGTGACTCTGGCGGGGGATCCAAAAACATTCAGTACTTC,CASSDSGGGSKNIQYF
.,TRBV19,few,TRBJ1-1,TGTGCCAGTAGTGAACGGACAAGGGCAGGGGACACTGAAGCTTTCTTT,CASSERTRAGDTEAFF
.,TRBV7-2,.,TRBJ1-2,TGTGCCAGCAGCTTAGTGTCAGGCACCTATGGCTACACCTTC,CASSLVSGTYGYTF
.,TRBV20-1,.,TRBJ2-2,TGCAGTGCTAGTATCGGGGACACCGGGGAGCTATTTTTT,CSASIGDTGELFF
TRBD1,TRBV2,many,TRBJ2-7,TGTGCCAGCAGGACAGGGGGCTCCTACGAGCAGTACTTC,CASRTGGSYEQYF
.,TRBV3-1,many,TRBJ2-1,TGTGCCAGCAGCCAAGAAGTGGGGGTAAATGAGCAGTTCTTC,CASSQEVGVNEQFF
.,TRBV10-3,.,TRBJ2-5,TGTGCCTTCAGTGAGGGTGGTGGGAGAGGGGAGACCCAGTACTTC,CAFSEGGGRGETQYF
.,TRBV29-1,many,TRBJ2-3,TGCAGCGTTAAAACAGGGAGGGGCACAGATACGCAGTATTTT,CSVKTGRGTDTQYF
.,TRBV2,many,TRBJ2-5,TGTGCCAGTAGTGGAAAAGAGACCCAGTACTTC,CASSGKETQYF
TRBD2,TRBV7-3,many,TRBJ2-3,TGTGCCAGCAGCTTAATTAGCGGGGGGAGCACAGATACGCAGTATTTT,CASSLISGGSTDTQYF
TRBD2,TRBV7-2,many,TRBJ2-3,TGTGCCAGCAGCATGGGGACTAGCGGGGGCCCAGATACGCAGTATTTT,CASSMGTSGGPDTQYF
.,TRBV20-1,many,TRBJ1-6,TGCAGTGCTAGCCCCGGACCACCTAATTCACCCCTCCACTTT,CSASPGPPNSPLHF
.,TRBV20-1,.,TRBJ2-3,TGCAGTGCTACAACTAGCTCCGATACGCAGTATTTT,CSATTSSDTQYF
.,TRBV20-1,once,TRBJ1-3,TGCAGCCCTAGAGGGGACGTCGCTGTAAACACCATATATTTT,CSPRGDVAVNTIYF
.,TRBV7-6,.,TRBJ1-1,TGTGCCAGCAGCCCCCCTCGGGGGATGAACACTGAAGCTTTCTTT,CASSPPRGMNTEAFF
.,TRBV30,many,TRBJ2-5,TGTGCCTGGAGTGTCGGAGGGTGGGGAGAGACCCAGTACTTC,CAWSVGGWGETQYF
.,TRBV5-1,many,TRBJ2-1,TGCGCCAGCAGCTTGTCCGGGCCCCTGGGGGTAAATGAGCAGTTCTTC,CASSLSGPLGVNEQFF
TRBD2,TRBV5-1,.,TRBJ2-3,TGCGCCAGCAGCTTGGGACTAGCGGGGGGCTACAGCACAGATACGCAGTATTTT,CASSLGLAGGYSTDTQYF
.,TRBV19,many,TRBJ2-3,TGTGCCAGTAGTAAAATCTACGGTGGATTCACAGATACGCAGTATTTT,CASSKIYGGFTDTQYF
TRBD1,TRBV20-1,.,TRBJ1-5,TGCAGTGCGCGAGAACGGCGTCCGGGACAGGGACTTCAGCCCCAGCATTTT,CSARERRPGQGLQPQHF
TRBD2,TRBV6-6,many,TRBJ2-7,TGTGCCAGCAGTCACGAGGCTAGCGGGAGTTACGAGCAGTACTTC,CASSHEASGSYEQYF
TRBD2,TRBV20-1,many,TRBJ2-7,TGCAGTGCTAGGGACGGACGGACTAGCGCGAGGCGGGGGCAGTACTTC,CSARDGRTSARRGQYF
.,TRBV20-1,many,TRBJ2-1,TGCAGTGCTCCTGGGGAGTACTACAATGAGCAGTTCTTC,CSAPGEYYNEQFF
.,TRBV6-1,many,TRBJ2-3,TGTGCCAGCAGTGAATTCTCGGAGGGGGGATTCTGGAGAGATACGCAGTATTTT,CASSEFSEGGFWRDTQYF